Listed below are T cell receptor beta chains from one sample, sequenced in a study of CD8+CD57+ T cells in acquired aplastic anemia. TCRdb fed the reads into MiXCR, producing one record per CDR3 protein. The data contain about 260,000 distinct CDR3 sequences, 70% to 85% of them singletons. Sequencing used sorted CD4+, CD8+, or CD8+CD57+ T cells (not recorded which) from PBMCs. The receptor source for this set is a human donor with aplastic anemia. Each CDR3 is given without its conserved first and last residue. Fields, in order: J gene, V gene, CDR3 protein.

TRBJ1-1 TRBV7-9 ASSLVGVNTEAF
TRBJ1-6 TRBV10-3 AIRQGVDNSPLH
TRBJ2-1 TRBV24-1 ATSDPSHPYNEQF
TRBJ1-1 TRBV7-2 ASSRHPNAVEHSF
TRBJ2-3 TRBV5-1 ASSFTTGYDTQY
TRBJ1-3 TRBV6-1 ASRRGTTY
TRBJ2-7 TRBV20-1 SARALAGPSYEQY
TRBJ2-3 TRBV7-8 ASSLGGGPADTQY
TRBJ1-1 TRBV11-2 ASSYPQGDRQGGNTEAF
TRBJ2-7 TRBV7-2 ASSFRTGGMDQYY
TRBJ2-1 TRBV19 ASSLASGNDQDEQF
TRBJ1-2 TRBV9 ASSLGREGLVYGYT
TRBJ2-7 TRBV7-9 ASSEEGGAQYDQY
TRBJ2-7 TRBV20-1 SASQLNTYEQY
TRBJ2-3 TRBV7-8 ASSFAGPPYIQY
TRBJ2-3 TRBV7-8 ASSFGGRAGELY
TRBJ2-1 TRBV29-1 SAWTGANEQF
TRBJ2-7 TRBV10-3 ATEPNRDYEQY
TRBJ2-7 TRBV5-5 ASSAGGANEQY
TRBJ2-1 TRBV10-3 AISTGQIYNEQF
TRBJ2-2 TRBV24-1 ATLAGDTGRLS
TRBJ2-1 TRBV9 ASSVGGRGTSSYNEQF
TRBJ1-2 TRBV10-3 AISESHLGVYGYT
TRBJ2-7 TRBV2 ASGDAGIHAQY
TRBJ2-3 TRBV9 ASSVGVSRNQQH